The sequence of this T cell receptor (beta chain) was determined in a study of blood T cell repertoires in COVID-19. Across the whole study: Sources were T cells, B-cell-depleted T cells, or PBMCs; the material itself was cDNA or gDNA.

In the source study's methods: Estimation of nucleated cell counts was performed using reference gene primer amplification. Method: immunoSEQ multiplex PCR; TCRdb's copy keeps in-frame clones and lacks some. V and J calls and clone size come straight from that table; D and trimming were deduced from the DNA. Of 250,000 or so clones in the sample, approximately 86% were seen once. This CDR3 contains 13 residues. With 7 bases removed from V and 10 bases from J, the gap between germline ends came to 19 bases. Germline CDR1 is SGHAT and CDR2 is FQDESV (reference sequence). The sequence was collected from a woman aged 60-75 years with active or convalescent COVID-19. The sequenced material came from peripheral blood. The chain employs TRBV11-1 and TRBJ1-1; tentatively, D is TRBD1 (5 bases). CDR3 in DNA: TGTGCCAGCAACCTCGCAGGGAGGAGTAGAGCTTTCTTT. Protein: CASNLAGRSRAFF.